This T cell receptor (beta chain) was recorded in a study of OX40 agonist ivuxolimab in advanced cancers. Method: immunoSEQ multiplex PCR; TCRdb's copy keeps in-frame clones and lacks some. The profile shows 84,000 or so clones, 94% of them singletons. The starting material was CD4+ or CD8+ T cells sorted from blood, obtained in a trial of the OX40 agonist ivuxolimab. The sequence derives from an adult with an advanced solid tumor such as melanoma, head and neck, liver or kidney cancer.

The CDR3 nucleotides read TGTGCCAGCAGCTGGGAAGGCAATGAGCAGTTCTTC. Translation gives CASSWEGNEQFF. The chain links TRBV11-2 to TRBJ2-1; the D is unclear. CDR3 length equals 12 residues. Germline-derived CDR1 and CDR2 are SGHAT and FQNNGV. V shed 4 bases and J shed 6 bases, with 7 bases lying between them.